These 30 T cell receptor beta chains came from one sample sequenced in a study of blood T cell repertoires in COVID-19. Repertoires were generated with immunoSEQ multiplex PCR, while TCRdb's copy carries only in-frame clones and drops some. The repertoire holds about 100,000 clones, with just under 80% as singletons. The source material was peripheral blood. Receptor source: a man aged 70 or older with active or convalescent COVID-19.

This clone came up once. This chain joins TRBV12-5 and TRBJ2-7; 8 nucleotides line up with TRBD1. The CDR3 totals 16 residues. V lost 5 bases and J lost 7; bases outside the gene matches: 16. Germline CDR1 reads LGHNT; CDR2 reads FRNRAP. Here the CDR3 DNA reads TGTGCTAGTGGTGTCAACCCGGGACAGGTCGTGAGGGAGCAGTACTTC. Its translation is CASGVNPGQVVREQYF.

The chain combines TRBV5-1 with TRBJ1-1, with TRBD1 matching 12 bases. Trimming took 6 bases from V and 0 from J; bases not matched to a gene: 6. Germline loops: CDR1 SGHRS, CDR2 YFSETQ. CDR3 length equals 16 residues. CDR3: CASMRGQGALNTEAFF. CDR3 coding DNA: TGCGCCAGCATGAGGGGACAGGGGGCTTTGAACACTGAAGCTTTCTTT. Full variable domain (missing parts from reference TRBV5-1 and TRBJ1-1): KAGVTQTPRYLIKTRGQQVTLSCSPISGHRSVSWYQQTPGQGLQFLFEYFSETQRNKGNFPGRFSGRQFSNSRSEMNVSTLELGDSALYLCASMRGQGALNTEAFFGQGTRLTVV.

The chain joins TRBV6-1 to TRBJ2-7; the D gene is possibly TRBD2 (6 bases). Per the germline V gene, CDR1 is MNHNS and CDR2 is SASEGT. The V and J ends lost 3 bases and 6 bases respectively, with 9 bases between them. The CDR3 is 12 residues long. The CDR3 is CASSDVGGEQYF. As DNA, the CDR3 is TGTGCCAGCAGTGATGTGGGAGGCGAGCAGTACTTC.

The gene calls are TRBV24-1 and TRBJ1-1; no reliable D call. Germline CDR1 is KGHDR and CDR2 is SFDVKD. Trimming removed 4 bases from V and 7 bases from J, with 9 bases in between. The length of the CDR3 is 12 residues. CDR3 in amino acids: CATSDRHSEAFF. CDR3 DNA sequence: TGTGCCACCAGTGACCGACACAGTGAAGCTTTCTTT.

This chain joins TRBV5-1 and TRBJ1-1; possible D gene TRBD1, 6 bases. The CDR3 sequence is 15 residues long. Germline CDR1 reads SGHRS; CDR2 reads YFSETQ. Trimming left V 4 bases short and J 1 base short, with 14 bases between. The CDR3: CASSLGGRKNTEAFF. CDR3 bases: TGCGCCAGCAGCCTTGGGGGCAGGAAGAACACTGAAGCTTTCTTT. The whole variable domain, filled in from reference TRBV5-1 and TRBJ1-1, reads KAGVTQTPRYLIKTRGQQVTLSCSPISGHRSVSWYQQTPGQGLQFLFEYFSETQRNKGNFPGRFSGRQFSNSRSEMNVSTLELGDSALYLCASSLGGRKNTEAFFGQGTRLTVV.

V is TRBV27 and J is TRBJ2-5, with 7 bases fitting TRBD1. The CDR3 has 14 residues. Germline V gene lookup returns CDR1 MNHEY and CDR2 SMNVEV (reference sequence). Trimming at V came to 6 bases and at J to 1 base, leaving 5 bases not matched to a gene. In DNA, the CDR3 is TGTGCCAGCAGCCCCAGACAGGGCCAAGAGACCCAGTACTTC. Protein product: CASSPRQGQETQYF.

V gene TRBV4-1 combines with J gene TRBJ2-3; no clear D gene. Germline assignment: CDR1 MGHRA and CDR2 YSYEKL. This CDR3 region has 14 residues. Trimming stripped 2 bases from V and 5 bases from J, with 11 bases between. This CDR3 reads CASSQLPGQDTQYF. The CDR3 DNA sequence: TGCGCCAGCAGCCAACTCCCTGGGCAAGATACGCAGTATTTT.

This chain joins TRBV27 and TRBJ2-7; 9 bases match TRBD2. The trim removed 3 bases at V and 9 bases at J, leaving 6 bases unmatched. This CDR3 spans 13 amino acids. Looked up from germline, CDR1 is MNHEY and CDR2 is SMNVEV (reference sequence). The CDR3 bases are TGTGCCAGCAGTTTCGGCGGGAGGGCCGCGCAGTACTTC. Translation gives CASSFGGRAAQYF.

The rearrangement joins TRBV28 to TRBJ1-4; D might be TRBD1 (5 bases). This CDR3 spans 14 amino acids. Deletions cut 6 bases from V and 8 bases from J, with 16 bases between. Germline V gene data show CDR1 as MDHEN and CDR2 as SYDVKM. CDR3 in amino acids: CASRSGPSLEKLFF. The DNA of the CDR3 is TGTGCCAGCAGGTCAGGGCCCTCCCTGGAAAAACTGTTTTTT.

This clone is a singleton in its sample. The CDR3 DNA sequence: TGTGCCAGCAGCTTACAGGAAAATCAGCCCCAGCATTTT. Protein sequence: CASSLQENQPQHF. The genes are TRBV7-2 and TRBJ1-5; no reliable D call. V shed 2 bases and J shed 4 bases, with 6 bases lying between them. Germline-derived CDR1 and CDR2 are SGHTA and FQGNSA. The CDR3 has 13 residues.

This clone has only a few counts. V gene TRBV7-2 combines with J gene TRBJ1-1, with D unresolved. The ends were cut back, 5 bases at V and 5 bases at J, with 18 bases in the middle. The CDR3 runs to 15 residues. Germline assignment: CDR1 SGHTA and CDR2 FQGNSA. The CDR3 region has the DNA TGTGCCAGCAGCCCAGGAGTGCGGGTAGGAACTGAAGCTTTCTTT. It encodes CASSPGVRVGTEAFF.

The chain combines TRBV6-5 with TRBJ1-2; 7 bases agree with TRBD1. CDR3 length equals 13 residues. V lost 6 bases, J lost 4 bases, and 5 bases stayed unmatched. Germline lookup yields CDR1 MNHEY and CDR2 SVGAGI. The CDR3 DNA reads TGTGCCAGCAGACCCACAGGGGCCTATGGCTACACCTTC. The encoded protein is CASRPTGAYGYTF.

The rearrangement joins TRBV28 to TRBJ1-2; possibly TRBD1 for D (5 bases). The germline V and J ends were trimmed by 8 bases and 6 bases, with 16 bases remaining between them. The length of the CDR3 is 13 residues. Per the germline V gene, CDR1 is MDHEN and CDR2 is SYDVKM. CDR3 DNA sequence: TGTGCCAGCCTTGGGGCCGGCGAGAATGGCTACACCTTC. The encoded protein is CASLGAGENGYTF.

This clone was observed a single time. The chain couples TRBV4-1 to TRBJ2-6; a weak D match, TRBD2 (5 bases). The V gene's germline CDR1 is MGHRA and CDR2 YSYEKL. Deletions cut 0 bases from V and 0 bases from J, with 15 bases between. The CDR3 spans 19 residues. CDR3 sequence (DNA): TGCGCCAGCAGCCAAGATCCCCGGGGAGTGAACTCTGGGGCCAACGTCCTGACTTTC. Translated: CASSQDPRGVNSGANVLTF.

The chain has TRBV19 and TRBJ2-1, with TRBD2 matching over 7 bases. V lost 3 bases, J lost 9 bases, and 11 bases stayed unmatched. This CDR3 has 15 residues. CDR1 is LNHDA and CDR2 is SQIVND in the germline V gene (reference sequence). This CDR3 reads CASSIRREISIEQFF. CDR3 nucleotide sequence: TGTGCCAGTAGTATTAGGCGGGAGATTAGTATTGAGCAGTTCTTC.

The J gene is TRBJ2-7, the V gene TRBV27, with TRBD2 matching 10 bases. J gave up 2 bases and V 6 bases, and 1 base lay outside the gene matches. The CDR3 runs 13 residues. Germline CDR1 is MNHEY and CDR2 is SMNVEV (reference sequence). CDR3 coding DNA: TGTGCCAGCAGACTAGCGGGGACCTACGAGCAGTACTTC. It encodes CASRLAGTYEQYF.

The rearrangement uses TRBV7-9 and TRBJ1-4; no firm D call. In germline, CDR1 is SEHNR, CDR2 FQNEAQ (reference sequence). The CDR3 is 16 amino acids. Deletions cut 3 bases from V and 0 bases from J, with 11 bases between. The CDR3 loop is CASSLGSLATNEKLFF. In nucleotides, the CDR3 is TGTGCCAGCAGCTTGGGCAGCCTTGCAACTAATGAAAAACTGTTTTTT.

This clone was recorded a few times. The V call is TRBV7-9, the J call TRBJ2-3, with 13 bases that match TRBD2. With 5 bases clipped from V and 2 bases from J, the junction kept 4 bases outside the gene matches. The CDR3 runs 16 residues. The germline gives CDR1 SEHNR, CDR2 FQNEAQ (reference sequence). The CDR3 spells CASSVLAGGITDTQYF. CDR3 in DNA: TGTGCCAGCAGCGTACTAGCGGGAGGGATCACAGATACGCAGTATTTT.

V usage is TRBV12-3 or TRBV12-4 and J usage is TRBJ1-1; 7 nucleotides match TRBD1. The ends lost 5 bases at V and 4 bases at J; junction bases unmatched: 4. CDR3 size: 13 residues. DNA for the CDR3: TGTGCCAGCAGTAAACAGGGGTTCACTGAAGCTTTCTTT. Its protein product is CASSKQGFTEAFF.

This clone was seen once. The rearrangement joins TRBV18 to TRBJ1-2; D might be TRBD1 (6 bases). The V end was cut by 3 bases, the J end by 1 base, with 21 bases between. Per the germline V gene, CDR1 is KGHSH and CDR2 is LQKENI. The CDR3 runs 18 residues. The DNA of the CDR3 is TGTGCCAGCTCACCCGTTAGGGGGAGCGCGACCGTTAACTATGGCTACACCTTC. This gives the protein CASSPVRGSATVNYGYTF.

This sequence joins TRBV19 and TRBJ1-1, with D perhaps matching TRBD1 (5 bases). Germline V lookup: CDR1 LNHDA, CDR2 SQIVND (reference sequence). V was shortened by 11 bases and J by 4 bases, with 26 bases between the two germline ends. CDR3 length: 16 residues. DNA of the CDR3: TGTGCCCGAACTCCGCCGGGACGAAAAGCGGGCACTGAAGCTTTCTTT. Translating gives CARTPPGRKAGTEAFF. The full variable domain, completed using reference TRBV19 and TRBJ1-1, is DGGITQSPKYLFRKEGQNVTLSCEQNLNHDAMYWYRQDPGQGLRLIYYSQIVNDFQKGDIAEGYSVSREKKESFPLTVTSAQKNPTAFYLCARTPPGRKAGTEAFFGQGTRLTVV.

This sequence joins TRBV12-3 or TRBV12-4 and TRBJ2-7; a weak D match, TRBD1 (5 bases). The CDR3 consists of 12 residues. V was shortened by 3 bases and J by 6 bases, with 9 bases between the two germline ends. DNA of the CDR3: TGTGCCAGCAGTTTCTTTGGGGCCGAGCAGTACTTC. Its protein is CASSFFGAEQYF.

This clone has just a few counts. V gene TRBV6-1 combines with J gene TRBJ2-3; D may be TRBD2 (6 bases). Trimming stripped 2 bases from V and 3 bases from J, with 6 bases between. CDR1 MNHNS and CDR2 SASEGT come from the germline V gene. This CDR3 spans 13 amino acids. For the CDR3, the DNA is TGTGCCAGCAGTGAACTAGCGACAGATACGCAGTATTTT. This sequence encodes CASSELATDTQYF.

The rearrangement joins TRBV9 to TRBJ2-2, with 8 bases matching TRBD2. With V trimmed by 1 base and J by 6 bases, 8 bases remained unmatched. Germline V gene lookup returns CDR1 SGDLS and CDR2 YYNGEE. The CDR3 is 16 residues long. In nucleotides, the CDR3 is TGTGCCAGCAGCGTATCCGGGGGGGCCTTCCCCGGGGAGCTGTTTTTT. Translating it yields CASSVSGGAFPGELFF.

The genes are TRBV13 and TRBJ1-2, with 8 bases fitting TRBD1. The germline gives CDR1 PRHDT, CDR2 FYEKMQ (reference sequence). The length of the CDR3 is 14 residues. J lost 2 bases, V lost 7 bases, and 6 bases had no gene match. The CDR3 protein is CASKGAGGNYGYTF. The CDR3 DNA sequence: TGTGCCAGCAAAGGGGCAGGGGGCAACTATGGCTACACCTTC.

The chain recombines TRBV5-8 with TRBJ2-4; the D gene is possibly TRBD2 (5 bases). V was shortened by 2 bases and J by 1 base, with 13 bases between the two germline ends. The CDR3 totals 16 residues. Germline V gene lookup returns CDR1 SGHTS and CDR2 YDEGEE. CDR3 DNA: TGTGCCAGCAGCTTAGGACTTCCTCTCGCCAAAAACATTCAGTACTTC. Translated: CASSLGLPLAKNIQYF.

As DNA, the CDR3 is TGTGCCAGCAGTTTAGGGGGGGGCGAGCAGTACTTC. Protein product: CASSLGGGEQYF. The rearrangement uses TRBV27 and TRBJ2-7; 7 nucleotides line up with TRBD2. The ends lost 2 bases at V and 6 bases at J; junction bases unmatched: 1. This CDR3 is built from 12 residues. CDR1 and CDR2 from the germline V gene are MNHEY and SMNVEV (reference sequence).

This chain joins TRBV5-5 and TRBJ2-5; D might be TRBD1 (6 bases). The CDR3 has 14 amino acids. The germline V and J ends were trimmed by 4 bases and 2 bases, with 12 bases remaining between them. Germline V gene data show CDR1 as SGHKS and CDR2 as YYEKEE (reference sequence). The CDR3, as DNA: TGTGCCAGCAGCAGCTACAGGGAGCAAGAGACCCAGTACTTC. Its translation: CASSSYREQETQYF.

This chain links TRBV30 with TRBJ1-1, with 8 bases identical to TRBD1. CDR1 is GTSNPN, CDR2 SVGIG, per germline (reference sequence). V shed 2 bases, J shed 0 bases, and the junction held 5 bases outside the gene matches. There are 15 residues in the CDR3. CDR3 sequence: CAWSLSGGLNTEAFF. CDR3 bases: TGTGCCTGGAGTCTCTCAGGGGGCCTGAACACTGAAGCTTTCTTT.

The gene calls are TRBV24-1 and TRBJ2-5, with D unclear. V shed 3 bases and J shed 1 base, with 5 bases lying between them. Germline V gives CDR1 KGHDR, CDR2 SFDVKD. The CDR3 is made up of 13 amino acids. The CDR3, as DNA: TGTGCCACCAGTGATGGCGGCCAAGAGACCCAGTACTTC. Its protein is CATSDGGQETQYF.